These 14 T cell receptor beta chains originate from one sample sequenced in a study of T cells in Graves' hyperthyroidism and ophthalmopathy. Using RNA transcripts as the source, TCR beta CDR3 regions were amplified. The primer set for the first-round RT-PCR of the TCR CDR3 was HTBI. TCRdb fed the multiplex PCR reads into MiXCR, producing one record per CDR3 protein. The data show about 560,000 distinct CDR3 sequences, 16% seen once. Material: blood. The source of these receptors is a woman under 30 with Graves' hyperthyroidism.

This clonotype was found a few times. The chain uses TRBV5-1 and TRBJ1-1; D is perhaps TRBD1 (5 bases). Germline CDR1 and CDR2: SGHRS and YFSETQ. This CDR3 is built from 14 residues. Trimming stripped 3 bases from V and 4 bases from J, with 13 bases between. The CDR3 loop is CASSYYRFRTEAFF. CDR3 nucleotide sequence: TGCGCCAGCAGCTACTACAGGTTCCGCACTGAAGCTTTCTTT.

Many counts were recorded for this clonotype. The V gene is TRBV7-9, the J gene TRBJ2-1, with 10 bases fitting TRBD2. The germline V gene has CDR1 SEHNR and CDR2 FQNEAQ (reference sequence). The CDR3 has 16 residues. With V trimmed by 5 bases and J by 2 bases, 6 bases remained unmatched. The CDR3 nucleotides are TGTGCCAGCAGCCCCGGACTAGCGGTTCCCTACAATGAGCAGTTCTTC. It yields the protein CASSPGLAVPYNEQFF. The full variable domain, rest sourced from reference TRBV7-9 and TRBJ2-1, is DTGVSQNPRHKITKRGQNVTFRCDPISEHNRLYWYRQTLGQGPEFLTYFQNEAQLEKSRLLSDRFSAERPKGSFSTLEIQRTEQGDSAMYLCASSPGLAVPYNEQFFGPGTRLTVL.

V and J are TRBV6-2 or TRBV6-3 and TRBJ1-2, with 8 positions matching TRBD1. With 6 bases clipped from V and 8 bases from J, the junction kept 20 bases outside the gene matches. Germline V CDR1 and CDR2: MNHEY, SVGEGT. The CDR3 is 17 residues long. CDR3 sequence: CASRSLFGQGVRLGYTF. CDR3 DNA sequence: TGTGCCAGCAGGTCTCTTTTTGGACAGGGAGTTCGTTTGGGCTACACCTTC.

This clonotype was seen at least ten times. The chain couples TRBV7-2 to TRBJ1-1; D not resolved. Germline CDR1 reads SGHTA; CDR2 reads FQGNSA. Trimming took off 1 base at V and 6 bases at J, with 9 bases between the two ends. CDR3 size: 13 residues. The CDR3 DNA follows: TGTGCCAGCAGCTTAGGAGAGTGGGCTGAAGCTTTCTTT. Amino acid sequence: CASSLGEWAEAFF.

This clonotype was detected ten times or more. The chain joins TRBV20-1 to TRBJ2-1; no definite D call. This CDR3 is 11 amino acids long. Germline assignment: CDR1 DFQATT and CDR2 SNEGSKA (reference sequence). The V end was cut by 3 bases, the J end by 12 bases, with 12 bases between. The CDR3, as DNA: TGCAGTGCTAGGGACGATTGGTGGCAGTTCTTC. Translating it yields CSARDDWWQFF.

In its sample, this clonotype was seen many times. The chain is built from TRBV28 and TRBJ2-7, with D possibly matching TRBD1 (6 bases). CDR1 and CDR2 from the germline V gene are MDHEN and SYDVKM. Trimming removed 3 bases from V and 6 bases from J, with 9 bases in between. This CDR3 is built from 12 residues. CDR3 DNA: TGTGCCAGCAGTTTTCAGGGGCTCGAGCAGTACTTC. Amino acid sequence: CASSFQGLEQYF.

Only a few counts were recorded for this clonotype. The CDR3 region has the DNA TGTGCCAGCCTCTGCCTCAGTAATTCACCCCTCCACTTT. This sequence encodes CASLCLSNSPLHF. The V and J genes are TRBV6-4 and TRBJ1-6; D is undetermined. The CDR3 runs to 13 residues. Deletions cut 8 bases from V and 6 bases from J, with 11 bases between. Per germline, CDR1 MRHNA and CDR2 SNTAGT.

This clonotype was picked up a small number of times. The chain combines TRBV4-3 with TRBJ1-2; no clear D. The CDR3 runs 16 residues. CDR1 LGHNA and CDR2 YSLEER come from the germline V gene. V dropped 0 bases and J dropped 1 base, with 12 bases sitting between them. The CDR3: CASSQDLPAFNYGYTF. CDR3 DNA sequence: TGCGCCAGCAGCCAAGATCTCCCGGCATTTAACTATGGCTACACCTTC.

This clonotype was counted at least ten times. The chain joins TRBV19 to TRBJ1-1; TRBD1 aligns across 7 bases. CDR1 is LNHDA and CDR2 is SQIVND in the germline V gene (reference sequence). There are 13 residues in the CDR3. V lost 7 bases to trimming and J lost 8 bases; unmatched junction nucleotides: 10. The CDR3 nucleotides are TGTGCCAGTACTACGCAGACAGGGAGGGAAGCTTTCTTT. Its protein is CASTTQTGREAFF.

This clonotype was seen many times. The rearrangement joins TRBV24-1 to TRBJ2-3; 10 nucleotides align to TRBD2. Trimming cost V 4 bases and J 5 bases; bases outside gene matches: 8. CDR1 and CDR2 (germline): KGHDR, SFDVKD. The CDR3 contains 16 residues. CDR3 protein: CATSETLAGALDTQYF. In DNA form, the CDR3 reads TGTGCCACCAGTGAGACCCTAGCGGGAGCTTTAGATACGCAGTATTTT.

There are many counts of this clonotype. V is TRBV10-3 and J is TRBJ2-1; possibly TRBD1 for D (6 bases). Trimming took off 10 bases at V and 1 base at J, with 17 bases between the two ends. CDR3 length: 15 residues. Germline CDR1 reads ENHRY; CDR2 reads SYGVKD. CDR3 residues: CATQQGLGSYNEQFF. DNA for the CDR3: TGTGCCACCCAACAGGGTCTAGGGTCCTACAATGAGCAGTTCTTC.

This clonotype appeared many times. The gene calls are TRBV2 and TRBJ2-1; D unclear. Germline V gives CDR1 SNHLY, CDR2 FYNNEI. The CDR3 is made up of 15 amino acids. The V end lost 5 bases, the J end lost 0 bases, and 11 bases lay between the germline ends. The CDR3 region is CASSLTGDSYNEQFF. The CDR3 DNA reads as TGTGCCAGCAGTCTGACTGGGGACTCCTACAATGAGCAGTTCTTC.

This clonotype was observed at least ten times. The gene calls are TRBV27 and TRBJ2-1; 7 positions agree with TRBD2. CDR1 MNHEY and CDR2 SMNVEV come from the germline V gene (reference sequence). The CDR3 is made up of 15 amino acids. The V segment lost 5 bases and the J segment 2 bases; nucleotides outside the gene matches: 6. In DNA, the CDR3 is TGTGCCAGCAGTCCGGGACTATCGACCTACAATGAGCAGTTCTTC. Its protein product is CASSPGLSTYNEQFF.

In this sample, this clonotype turned up many times. V usage is TRBV7-2 and J usage is TRBJ2-2, with no clear D. This CDR3 region has 13 residues. V dropped 1 base and J dropped 7 bases, with 7 bases sitting between them. Germline assignment: CDR1 SGHTA and CDR2 FQGNSA. This CDR3 reads CASSLGQVGELFF. As DNA, the CDR3 is TGTGCCAGCAGCTTAGGGCAGGTCGGGGAGCTGTTTTTT.